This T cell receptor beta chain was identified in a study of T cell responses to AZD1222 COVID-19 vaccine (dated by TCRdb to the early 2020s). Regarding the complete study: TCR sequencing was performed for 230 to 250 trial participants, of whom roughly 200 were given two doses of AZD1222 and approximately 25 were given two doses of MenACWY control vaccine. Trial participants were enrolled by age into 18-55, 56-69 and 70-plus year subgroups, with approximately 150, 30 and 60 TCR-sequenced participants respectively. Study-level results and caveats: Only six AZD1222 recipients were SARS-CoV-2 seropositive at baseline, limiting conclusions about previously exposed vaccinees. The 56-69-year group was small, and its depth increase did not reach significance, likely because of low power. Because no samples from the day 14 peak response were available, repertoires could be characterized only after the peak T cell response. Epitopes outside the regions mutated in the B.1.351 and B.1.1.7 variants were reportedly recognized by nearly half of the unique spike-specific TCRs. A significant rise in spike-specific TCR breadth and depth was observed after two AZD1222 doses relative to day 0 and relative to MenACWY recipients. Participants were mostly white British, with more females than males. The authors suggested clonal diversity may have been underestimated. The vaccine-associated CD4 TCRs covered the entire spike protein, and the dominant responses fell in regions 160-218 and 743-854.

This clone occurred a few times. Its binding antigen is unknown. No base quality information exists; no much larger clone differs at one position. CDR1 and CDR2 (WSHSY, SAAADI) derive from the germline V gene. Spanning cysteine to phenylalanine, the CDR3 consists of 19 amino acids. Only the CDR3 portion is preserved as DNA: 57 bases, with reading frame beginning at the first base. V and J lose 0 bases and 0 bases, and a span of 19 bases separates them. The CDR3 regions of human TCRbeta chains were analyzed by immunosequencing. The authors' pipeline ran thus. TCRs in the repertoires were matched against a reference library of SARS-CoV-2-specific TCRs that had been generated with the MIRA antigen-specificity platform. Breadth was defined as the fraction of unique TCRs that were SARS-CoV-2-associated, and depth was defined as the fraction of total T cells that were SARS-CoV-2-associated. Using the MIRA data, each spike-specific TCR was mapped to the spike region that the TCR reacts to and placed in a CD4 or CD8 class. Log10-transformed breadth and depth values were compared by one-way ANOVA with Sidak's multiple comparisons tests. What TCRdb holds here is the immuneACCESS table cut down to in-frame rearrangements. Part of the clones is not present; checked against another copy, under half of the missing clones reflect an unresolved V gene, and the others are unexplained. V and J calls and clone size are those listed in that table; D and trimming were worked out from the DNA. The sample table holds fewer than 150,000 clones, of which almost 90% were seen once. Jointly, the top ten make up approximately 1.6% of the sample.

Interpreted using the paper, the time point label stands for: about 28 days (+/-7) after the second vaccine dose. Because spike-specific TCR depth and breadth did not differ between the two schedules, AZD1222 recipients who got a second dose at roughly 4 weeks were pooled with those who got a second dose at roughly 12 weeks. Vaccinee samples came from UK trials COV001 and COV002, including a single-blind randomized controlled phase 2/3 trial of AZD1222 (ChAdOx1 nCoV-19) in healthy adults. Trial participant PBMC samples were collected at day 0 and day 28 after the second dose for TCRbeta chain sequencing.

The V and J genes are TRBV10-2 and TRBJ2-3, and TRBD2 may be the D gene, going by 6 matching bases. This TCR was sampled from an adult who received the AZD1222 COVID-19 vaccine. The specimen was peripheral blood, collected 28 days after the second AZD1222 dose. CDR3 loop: CASSESIKVAAGSTDTQYF. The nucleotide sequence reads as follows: TGCGCCAGCAGTGAGTCGATCAAGGTAGCGGCAGGAAGCACAGATACGCAGTATTTT.